One and the same sample provided the 9 T cell receptor beta chains below, sequenced in a study of cytomegalovirus exposure and HLA in healthy donors. Use of 60 Vbeta and 13 Jbeta primers characterized the PCR. Some clones are missing from TCRdb's copy, which holds only in-frame ones; the method was immunoSEQ multiplex PCR. The sample holds fewer than 200,000 clones, around 73% seen once. Sequencing was done on a sample of PBMCs. These receptor sequences come from a woman aged 18-29 years in good health and CMV-seropositive.

The chain carries TRBV30 and TRBJ2-3, with 7 bases identical to TRBD2. J was trimmed by 1 base and V by 5 bases; bases with no gene match: 6. The CDR3 extends over 14 amino acids. Looked up from germline, CDR1 is GTSNPN and CDR2 is SVGIG (reference sequence). The CDR3, as DNA: TGTGCCTGGGATGATAGCGGGCGCACAGATACGCAGTATTTT. Residues: CAWDDSGRTDTQYF.

V usage is TRBV19 and J usage is TRBJ1-1; D is possibly TRBD1 (5 bases). Germline-derived CDR1 and CDR2 are LNHDA and SQIVND (reference sequence). The V gene lost 4 bases and the J gene lost 3 bases, with 9 bases spanning the gap. The CDR3 length is 13 residues. The CDR3 reads CASSTGLYTEAFF. CDR3 DNA sequence: TGTGCCAGTAGTACGGGACTGTACACTGAAGCTTTCTTT. The variable domain in full, with the rest retrieved from reference TRBV19 and TRBJ1-1, is DGGITQSPKYLFRKEGQNVTLSCEQNLNHDAMYWYRQDPGQGLRLIYYSQIVNDFQKGDIAEGYSVSREKKESFPLTVTSAQKNPTAFYLCASSTGLYTEAFFGQGTRLTVV.

This rearrangement joins TRBV6-1 to TRBJ1-1; D is possibly TRBD1 (6 bases). Germline CDR1 is MNHNS and CDR2 is SASEGT. The CDR3 has 12 residues. Trimming cost V 9 bases and J 2 bases, with 10 bases left between them. CDR3 DNA sequence: TGTGCCAGTCACAGGGTTAACACTGAAGCTTTCTTT. This gives the protein CASHRVNTEAFF.

This clone occurred a few times. V usage is TRBV9 and J usage is TRBJ1-1; D gene unclear. Trimming removed 4 bases at V and 3 bases at J, with 10 bases between. Germline loops: CDR1 SGDLS, CDR2 YYNGEE. CDR3 length: 13 residues. The CDR3 loop is CASSTGGDTEAFF. The DNA of the CDR3 is TGTGCCAGCAGCACGGGCGGGGACACTGAAGCTTTCTTT.

The chain recombines TRBV5-1 with TRBJ2-5; 8 bases fit TRBD2. V lost 1 base to trimming and J lost 0 bases; unmatched junction nucleotides: 2. Per germline, CDR1 SGHRS and CDR2 YFSETQ. The CDR3 has 15 residues. Here the CDR3 DNA reads TGCGCCAGCAGCTTGTTAGCGGGGTACCAAGAGACCCAGTACTTC. Protein product: CASSLLAGYQETQYF.

The chain employs TRBV5-4 and TRBJ2-7; 8 nucleotides match TRBD1. The CDR3 length is 18 residues. Trimming at V came to 0 bases and at J to 2 bases, leaving 13 bases not matched to a gene. CDR1 SGHNT and CDR2 YYREEE come from the germline V gene (reference sequence). Here the CDR3 reads CASSLGYLGTGKPYEQYF. The CDR3 nucleotides read TGTGCCAGCAGCTTGGGATACCTGGGGACAGGAAAACCCTACGAGCAGTACTTC.

This clone was found once. V and J are TRBV18 and TRBJ2-7, with D tentatively TRBD2 (6 bases). CDR1 and CDR2 (germline): KGHSH, LQKENI. The germline V and J ends were trimmed by 6 bases and 5 bases, with 14 bases remaining between them. The CDR3 extends over 13 amino acids. CDR3 residues: CASSRGSGDEQYF. Written as DNA, the CDR3 is TGTGCCAGCTCCCGGGGTTCGGGGGACGAGCAGTACTTC.

V gene TRBV7-9 combines with J gene TRBJ2-5; TRBD2 aligns across 7 bases. The end of the DNA fits TRBJ2-7 better, so the J call may be wrong. This CDR3 contains 16 residues. Germline V gene sequence: CDR1 SEHNR, CDR2 FQNEAQ (reference sequence). CDR3 amino acids: CASSGPMGGTTYEQYF. In nucleotides, the CDR3 is TGTGCCAGCAGCGGCCCTATGGGGGGGACCACCTACGAGCAGTACTTC.

This sequence joins TRBV5-1 and TRBJ1-1; D may be TRBD1 (5 bases). In germline, CDR1 is SGHRS, CDR2 YFSETQ. The CDR3 runs to 13 residues. The V and J ends lost 0 bases and 5 bases respectively, with 8 bases between them. The DNA of the CDR3 is TGCGCCAGCAGCTTGGCAGGGACTACTGAAGCTTTCTTT. Encoded protein: CASSLAGTTEAFF.